This T cell receptor (beta chain) came from a study of T-cell reconstitution after alpha-beta-depleted transplantation in children. There are 14 residues in the CDR3. V lost 2 bases and J 7 bases, leaving 11 bases between the germline ends. Per germline, CDR1 SNHLY and CDR2 FYNNEI. As it was prepared, the TCRbeta library received unique molecular identifiers. TCRdb re-called the PCR reads with MiXCR, one entry per CDR3 protein. Altogether about 540,000 distinct CDR3 sequences are present, about a sixth being singletons, with the ten largest covering 3% to 3.5%. This rearrangement joins TRBV2 to TRBJ1-4; tentative D call: TRBD1 (5 bases). The receptor comes from a human donor who donated a stem cell graft to a child with acute lymphoblastic leukemia. The input for sequencing was PBMCs from the stem cell graft donor, taken from the stem cell graft. CDR3 in amino acids: CASSENRLGEKLFF. CDR3 nucleotides: TGTGCCAGCAGTGAAAACAGGTTGGGTGAAAAACTGTTTTTT.